The following is a TCR beta chain sequence with its context. Trimming stripped 6 bases from V and 0 bases from J, with 11 bases between. The V gene's germline CDR1 is SNHLY and CDR2 FYNNEI. The CDR3 is made up of 15 amino acids. Produced via immunoSEQ multiplex PCR; TCRdb's table is partial and in-frame only. The data hold some 150,000 clones, with around 77% observed a single time. This entry is derived from a study of cytotoxic CD8 clonotypes in ibrutinib-treated CLL. Study-wide context: The patients comprised roughly 10 relapsed/refractory and around 16 treatment-naive cases, approximately 17 IGHV unmutated. Following treatment for a median roughly twelve months, range 6 to 36, response samples were then taken.

The input for sequencing was PBMCs, taken after 12 months of ibrutinib treatment. The genes are TRBV2 and TRBJ2-2; D is possibly TRBD1 (6 bases). This clonotype originated in a human donor with chronic lymphocytic leukemia. The CDR3 protein is CASRSQGSNTGELFF. CDR3 nucleotide sequence: TGTGCCAGCAGATCACAGGGATCGAACACCGGGGAGCTGTTTTTT.